A single sample gave rise to the 18 T cell receptor beta chains below, sequenced in a study of early T cells in non-severe SARS-CoV-2 infection. TCRdb analysed the 5' RACE reads with MiXCR anew, one entry per CDR3 protein. The sample has tens of thousands of distinct CDR3 sequences, 12% seen once. The sample consisted of whole blood. These receptors came from an adult who was a healthcare worker with PCR-confirmed SARS-CoV-2 infection or an uninfected control (not recorded which).

The genes are TRBV7-2 and TRBJ2-7, with 7 bases fitting TRBD1. The CDR3 runs to 15 residues. The ends lost 3 bases at V and 2 bases at J; junction bases unmatched: 7. Germline-derived CDR1 and CDR2 are SGHTA and FQGNSA. CDR3 sequence: CASSFVGQVTYEQYF. CDR3 nucleotides: TGTGCCAGCAGCTTCGTAGGACAGGTTACCTACGAGCAGTACTTC.

This clonotype was recorded only once. The chain links TRBV7-3 to TRBJ2-7; TRBD1 aligns across 9 bases. Germline trimming cut 3 bases from V and 5 bases from J; bases unmatched to any gene: 8. The CDR3 runs to 15 residues. CDR1 and CDR2 from the germline V gene are SGHTA and FQGTGA. CDR3 in amino acids: CASSFGFGTGNEQYF. For the CDR3, the DNA is TGTGCCAGCAGCTTCGGCTTTGGGACAGGGAACGAGCAGTACTTC.

This clonotype was seen a handful of times. The CDR3 DNA follows: TGTGCCAGCAGCCAATATGAAGGGACTGAAGCTTTCTTT. Its protein product is CASSQYEGTEAFF. The chain employs TRBV3-1 and TRBJ1-1; no definite D call. Germline values: CDR1 LGHDT, CDR2 YNNKEL (reference sequence). V lost 2 bases and J lost 5, with 9 bases in between. The CDR3 covers 13 residues.

This clonotype came up a few times. This chain uses TRBV20-1 with TRBJ2-1, with D tentatively TRBD2 (5 bases). CDR1 DFQATT and CDR2 SNEGSKA come from the germline V gene (reference sequence). The germline V and J ends were trimmed by 6 bases and 9 bases, with 12 bases remaining between them. This CDR3 has 11 amino acids. This CDR3 is CSAHSAGEQFF. CDR3 coding DNA: TGCAGTGCCCATAGCGCGGGTGAGCAGTTCTTC.

This clonotype was picked up a small number of times. The V call is TRBV6-5, the J call TRBJ1-1; no firm D call. Germline V gene sequence: CDR1 MNHEY, CDR2 SVGAGI. This CDR3 contains 13 residues. V was pared by 2 bases and J by 4 bases, with 8 bases between. The CDR3 is CASSYGGSTEAFF. The CDR3, as DNA: TGTGCCAGCAGTTACGGTGGCAGCACTGAAGCTTTCTTT.

The rearrangement links TRBV11-2 to TRBJ2-3; TRBD2 matches 11 bases. Per the germline V gene, CDR1 is SGHAT and CDR2 is FQNNGV. J gave up 0 bases and V 4 bases, and 6 bases lay outside the gene matches. The CDR3 has 17 residues. CDR3 sequence (DNA): TGTGCCAGCAGCTCGCCGACTAGCGGGGCAAGCACAGATACGCAGTATTTT. It encodes CASSSPTSGASTDTQYF.

This chain joins TRBV10-3 and TRBJ2-1; the D is unclear. This CDR3 region has 10 residues. With 8 bases removed from V and 13 bases from J, the gap between germline ends came to 12 bases. Germline V gives CDR1 ENHRY, CDR2 SYGVKD. This CDR3 is CAIGMEPQFF. The DNA of the CDR3 is TGTGCCATCGGGATGGAGCCCCAGTTCTTC.

The rearrangement links TRBV1 to TRBJ2-1. TRBV1 is described as a pseudogene. The CDR3 covers 15 residues. The CDR3 nucleotides read TGCACCAGCAGCCAAGGTAGCCCAACCTACAATGAGCAGTTCTTC. Its protein product is CTSSQGSPTYNEQFF.

This clonotype has a handful of counts. The V gene is TRBV5-1, the J gene TRBJ1-1; D call uncertain. The CDR3 is 14 residues long. Trimming took 0 bases from V and 0 from J, leaving 6 bases between them. CDR1 is SGHRS and CDR2 is YFSETQ in the germline V gene. In DNA form, the CDR3 reads TGCGCCAGCAGCTTGGACGGTATGAACACTGAAGCTTTCTTT. Protein: CASSLDGMNTEAFF. The variable domain in full, with the rest retrieved from reference TRBV5-1 and TRBJ1-1, is KAGVTQTPRYLIKTRGQQVTLSCSPISGHRSVSWYQQTPGQGLQFLFEYFSETQRNKGNFPGRFSGRQFSNSRSEMNVSTLELGDSALYLCASSLDGMNTEAFFGQGTRLTVV.

At least ten counts were recorded for this clonotype. The chain has TRBV4-1 and TRBJ2-1; 7 positions agree with TRBD2. Germline V gene sequence: CDR1 MGHRA, CDR2 YSYEKL. V was pared by 1 base and J by 0 bases, with 6 bases of the junction left unmatched. The CDR3 sequence is 17 residues long. CDR3 coding DNA: TGCGCCAGCAGCCAAGGGCTAGCGGCAAGCTCCTACAATGAGCAGTTCTTC. This gives the protein CASSQGLAASSYNEQFF.

This chain links TRBV11-2 with TRBJ2-1; TRBD2 matches 9 bases. Per the germline V gene, CDR1 is SGHAT and CDR2 is FQNNGV. The CDR3 sequence is 16 residues long. V shed 4 bases and J 0 bases; nucleotides not matched to a gene: 4. The CDR3 region is CASSSYSGSSYNEQFF. The CDR3 DNA is TGTGCCAGCAGCTCGTATAGCGGGAGCTCCTACAATGAGCAGTTCTTC.

This clonotype was seen only a few times. This chain connects TRBV20-1 to TRBJ2-5, with D possibly being TRBD2 (5 bases). With 1 base removed from V and 5 bases from J, the gap between germline ends came to 8 bases. The CDR3 has 12 amino acids. The germline V gene has CDR1 DFQATT and CDR2 SNEGSKA (reference sequence). Here the CDR3 reads CSARGGSETQYF. Here the CDR3 DNA reads TGCAGTGCTAGAGGCGGGTCGGAGACCCAGTACTTC.

In this sample, this clonotype turned up many times. For the CDR3, the DNA is TGTGCCAGCAACCAGAGATCAACGGGGACTGAAGCTTTCTTT. Its translation: CASNQRSTGTEAFF. This chain connects TRBV3-1 to TRBJ1-1; D unclear. Germline assignment: CDR1 LGHDT and CDR2 YNNKEL (reference sequence). This CDR3 is 14 amino acids long. Trimming left V 7 bases short and J 5 bases short, with 17 bases between.

In its sample, this clonotype was seen a few times. The V and J genes are TRBV19 and TRBJ1-4; D may be TRBD1 (5 bases). This CDR3 has 15 amino acids. V shed 7 bases and J shed 3 bases, with 15 bases lying between them. The germline V gene has CDR1 LNHDA and CDR2 SQIVND (reference sequence). The CDR3 spells CASKLGDPSNEKLFF. DNA of the CDR3: TGTGCCAGTAAACTAGGGGACCCCTCTAATGAAAAACTGTTTTTT.

This rearrangement joins TRBV5-1 to TRBJ2-3; 12 bases match TRBD2. Unmatched junction bases numbered 12, after V lost 3 bases and J lost 4 bases. Looked up from germline, CDR1 is SGHRS and CDR2 is YFSETQ. CDR3 length: 18 amino acids. This CDR3 is CASSSKLTSGSFADTQYF. The CDR3 DNA follows: TGCGCCAGCAGCTCGAAATTGACTAGCGGGAGTTTTGCAGATACGCAGTATTTT.

The sample holds a few counts of this clonotype. The rearrangement uses TRBV11-2 and TRBJ2-3; D unclear. Germline V gene lookup returns CDR1 SGHAT and CDR2 FQNNGV. Trimming left V 7 bases short and J 2 bases short, with 10 bases between. CDR3 length: 13 amino acids. The CDR3 spells CASNIGFTDTQYF. The DNA of the CDR3 is TGTGCCAGCAACATAGGGTTCACAGATACGCAGTATTTT.

The J gene is TRBJ1-1, the V gene TRBV2; D is unclear. Trimming took off 5 bases at V and 0 bases at J, with 4 bases between the two ends. Germline loops: CDR1 SNHLY, CDR2 FYNNEI. CDR3 length equals 12 residues. The CDR3, as DNA: TGTGCCAGCAGTCGATTGAACACTGAAGCTTTCTTT. Protein product: CASSRLNTEAFF.

This chain links TRBV19 with TRBJ2-3; perhaps D is TRBD1 or TRBD2 (6 bases each). CDR1 LNHDA and CDR2 SQIVND come from the germline V gene (reference sequence). This CDR3 region has 16 residues. V was shortened by 8 bases and J by 4 bases, with 22 bases between the two germline ends. Here the CDR3 DNA reads TGTGCCAGTGGATACGTCGACGGGGGCGTAGCAGATACGCAGTATTTT. This sequence encodes CASGYVDGGVADTQYF. The full variable domain, its missing parts supplied by reference TRBV19 and TRBJ2-3, is DGGITQSPKYLFRKEGQNVTLSCEQNLNHDAMYWYRQDPGQGLRLIYYSQIVNDFQKGDIAEGYSVSREKKESFPLTVTSAQKNPTAFYLCASGYVDGGVADTQYFGPGTRLTVL.